This T cell receptor beta chain was sequenced in a study of vaccination and CD4 T cells after COVID-19. About the research overall: Timing of post-vaccine sample collection was a median about 76 days after dose two, with a range of 14 to 241. Overlapping spike peptides from SARS-CoV-2, HCoV-NL63, HCoV-OC43 and HCoV-229E served to stimulate the cells. Control cultures, each given a CEFX pool, an HIV-1 Nef pool, or no peptide, were included. Whole-study results and caveats: Among convalescent patients, a median approximately 86% of reactive clones emerged only after vaccination.

The CDR3 loop spans 11 amino acids. Germline CDR1 reads DFQATT; CDR2 reads SNEGSKA (reference sequence). V lost 5 bases to trimming and J lost 7 bases, with 12 bases between them. Time point meaning: late sampling 161 to 241 days after vaccination in three convalescent patients. Specified treatment: approximately nine-day PBMC culture with coronavirus spike peptide pools or control peptides (ViraFEST assay). With the Oncomine TCR Beta short-read assay, DNA from cultured CD4+ T cells was sequenced. TCRdb processed the PCR reads anew with MiXCR; each CDR3 protein has one entry. The data show about 20,000 distinct CDR3 sequences, with about 40% seen just once and roughly 9.6% held by the top ten. Notes on this clonotype: Its antigen is unknown.

This chain joins TRBV20-1 and TRBJ2-7, with no clear D. This receptor was identified in a human donor who had recovered from COVID-19. The sequences come from CD4+ T cells from blood, cultured in vitro, collected about 7 months after SARS-CoV-2 vaccination. CDR3 in DNA: TGCAGTGCTTCCCCGACGGAAGAGCAGTACTTC. Its translation is CSASPTEEQYF.